The 5 T cell receptor beta chains below come from one sample, sequenced in a study of PD-L1 blockade in urothelial cancer. The data were produced by immunoSEQ multiplex PCR, yet TCRdb's version contains in-frame clones alone and is incomplete. The repertoire includes around 100,000 clones, approximately 86% of them detected once, and 2.4% sits in the top ten. Sequences were derived from PBMCs, sampled around atezolizumab (anti-PD-L1) treatment. The receptors were gathered from a man aged 50-60 years with urothelial cancer.

The J gene is TRBJ2-1, the V gene TRBV5-4; 8 positions match TRBD2. The CDR3 is 16 amino acids. CDR1 and CDR2 from the germline V gene are SGHNT and YYREEE (reference sequence). The V and J ends lost 0 bases and 7 bases, in that order; junction bases with no gene match: 9. The CDR3 spells CASSLAREGPQNEQFF. In DNA, the CDR3 is TGTGCCAGCAGCTTGGCCCGGGAGGGCCCTCAAAATGAGCAGTTCTTC.

The chain combines TRBV7-6 with TRBJ1-1; D ambiguous. Per the germline V gene, CDR1 is SGHVS and CDR2 is FNYEAQ. The CDR3 length is 12 residues. The ends were cut back, 2 bases at V and 9 bases at J, with 10 bases in the middle. The CDR3 DNA reads TGTGCCAGCAGCTTATGGGCAGAAAAAGCTTTCTTT. Translated, it gives CASSLWAEKAFF.

This clone was observed a handful of times. The chain links TRBV5-1 to TRBJ1-2; D is possibly TRBD1 (5 bases). This CDR3 comprises 17 residues. In germline, CDR1 is SGHRS, CDR2 YFSETQ. V gave up 0 bases and J gave up 4 bases, with 19 bases separating them. The CDR3 reads CASSLGREGYTRYGYTF. The DNA of the CDR3 is TGCGCCAGCAGCTTGGGCAGGGAAGGGTATACTCGCTATGGCTACACCTTC.

V is TRBV7-8 and J is TRBJ2-1; TRBD1 aligns across 7 bases. This CDR3 contains 13 residues. The germline V gene has CDR1 SGHVS and CDR2 FQNEAQ. V dropped 11 bases and J dropped 3; count of bases not matched to a gene: 7. This CDR3 reads CASTGQNYNEQFF. The CDR3, as DNA: TGTGCCTCCACGGGACAGAACTACAATGAGCAGTTCTTC.

J is TRBJ2-6 and V is TRBV18, with unresolved D. CDR3 length: 14 amino acids. The V and J ends lost 5 bases and 4 bases respectively, with 9 bases between them. Germline V gives CDR1 KGHSH, CDR2 LQKENI. The CDR3 sequence is CASSSASGANVLTF. CDR3 nucleotide sequence: TGTGCCAGCTCATCCGCGTCCGGGGCCAACGTCCTGACTTTC.